This T cell receptor (beta chain) was obtained from a study of T cell responses to AZD1222 COVID-19 vaccine (dated by TCRdb to the early 2020s). Study-wide context: Because spike-specific TCR depth and breadth did not differ between the two schedules, AZD1222 recipients who got a second dose at roughly 4 weeks were pooled with those who got a second dose at roughly 12 weeks. Trial participants were enrolled into age subgroups of 18-55, 56-69 and 70-plus years, which contained about 150, 27 and 61 TCR-sequenced participants, respectively. A total of more than 230 trial participants underwent TCR sequencing, of whom some 210 received two doses of AZD1222 and about 26 received two doses of the MenACWY control vaccine. The paper's findings and limits, for the study overall: Participants were mostly white British, with more females than males. The authors suggested clonal diversity may have been underestimated. The 56-69-year group was small, and its depth increase did not reach significance, likely because of low power. After two AZD1222 doses, both the breadth and the depth of spike-specific TCRs were significantly higher than at day 0 and than in MenACWY recipients. No day 14 peak-response samples were available, so repertoires were characterized only after the peak T cell response. Reportedly, almost half of the unique spike-specific TCRs recognized epitopes lying outside the regions that are mutated in the B.1.351 and B.1.1.7 variants. The vaccine-associated CD4 TCRs covered the entire spike protein, and the dominant responses fell in regions 160-218 and 743-854. Conclusions about previously exposed vaccinees are limited, since just 6 or 7 AZD1222 recipients were seropositive for SARS-CoV-2 at baseline.

According to the germline V gene, CDR1 reads SGHRS and CDR2 reads YFSETQ. Spanning cysteine to phenylalanine, the CDR3 consists of 15 amino acids. The retained sequence is limited to the CDR3, 45 bases, with the frame set at the first base. Compared with germline, V lacks 0 bases and J lacks 3 bases; bases without a gene match: 2. According to the study, the label for this sample's time point signals: baseline before first vaccination. Vaccinee samples were obtained from the UK trials COV001 and COV002, which included a single-blind randomized controlled phase 2/3 trial of AZD1222 (ChAdOx1 nCoV-19) in healthy adults. For TCRbeta chain sequencing, PBMC samples were collected from trial participants at day 0 and at day 28 after the second dose. A remark on this clone: No cognate antigen has been identified for it. There are no base qualities to consult, and no much larger clone falls within one base.

The CDR3 regions of human TCRbeta chains were analyzed by immunosequencing. The source study handled its data this way. TCRs in the repertoires were compared against a reference library of SARS-CoV-2-specific TCRs that had been generated with the MIRA antigen-specificity platform. Breadth was defined as the fraction of unique TCRs that were SARS-CoV-2-associated, and depth was defined as the fraction of total T cells that were SARS-CoV-2-associated. Using the MIRA data, every spike-specific TCR was mapped to the spike region that the TCR reacted to and assigned to either a CD4 or a CD8 class. Log10-transformed breadth and depth values were compared by one-way ANOVA with Sidak's multiple comparisons tests. The clones in this table, taken by TCRdb from immuneACCESS, are in-frame only. Not every clone is retained; where verified, under half of the shortfall comes from an unresolved V gene, and the cause of the rest is unknown. The D gene and trimming were derived from the DNA, and the V and J assignments and clone size from that table. This sample holds about 170,000 clones; approximately 90% were observed only once. The leading ten clones occupy about 2.8% of the sample.

The source was peripheral blood, collected on day 0 of AZD1222 vaccination. This chain joins TRBV5-1 to TRBJ2-7; 11 middle bases align to TRBD2. The receptor was derived from an adult in good health. The DNA sequence is TGCGCCAGCAGCTTGGGGACTAGCGGGTACTACGAGCAGTACTTC. Its product reads: CASSLGTSGYYEQYF.